A single sample is the source of the 12 T cell receptor beta chains below, sequenced in a study of T cells after yellow fever vaccination. From the 5' RACE reads, TCRdb called clonotypes with MiXCR, one entry per CDR3 protein. The repertoire has a few hundred thousand distinct CDR3 sequences, over 3.5% of them found once; the top ten carry 15% to 20%. The source was PBMCs, collected 15 days after the yellow fever booster vaccination. These receptors came from a man between 18 and 29 years old who received the YFV17D yellow fever vaccine.

This clonotype has only a few counts. CDR3 loop: CASSFRPLNQPQHF. Written as DNA, the CDR3 is TGTGCCAGCAGCTTTAGACCCCTCAATCAGCCCCAGCATTTT. The V call is TRBV7-8, the J call TRBJ1-5; D ambiguous. CDR3 length equals 14 residues. The V gene's germline CDR1 is SGHVS and CDR2 FQNEAQ. The V and J ends lost 3 bases and 3 bases respectively, with 9 bases between them.

The rearrangement uses TRBV5-1 and TRBJ1-5, with a tentative D call TRBD1 (6 bases). V lost 4 bases and J 7 bases, leaving 21 bases between the germline ends. The germline V gene encodes CDR1 SGHRS and CDR2 YFSETQ. The CDR3 extends over 16 amino acids. CDR3 coding DNA: TGCGCCAGCAGCCCCTCGGCAGGGGATTGGAAACAGCCCCAGCATTTT. It codes for CASSPSAGDWKQPQHF.

This clonotype was recorded at least ten times. The V and J genes are TRBV29-1 and TRBJ1-1, with TRBD1 as a possible D gene (6 bases). CDR1 and CDR2 (germline): SQVTM, ANQGSEA. The CDR3 has 13 residues. V lost 4 bases, J lost 1 base, and 10 bases lay in between. The chain's CDR3 is CSVVTGQNTEAFF. CDR3 nucleotides: TGCAGCGTTGTCACAGGGCAGAACACTGAAGCTTTCTTT.

Comment on this clonotype: This may be a read error: a much more frequent sequence differs by one nucleotide. The V call is TRBV9, the J call TRBJ2-7; possibly TRBD2 for D (5 bases). This CDR3 region has 15 residues. Trimming took 0 bases from V and 1 from J, leaving 11 bases between them. The germline gives CDR1 SGDLS, CDR2 YYNGEE. CDR3 loop: CASSVEEARSYEQYF. DNA for the CDR3: TGTGCCAGCAGCGTAGAGGAGGCGCGGTCCTACGAGCAGTACTTC.

This clonotype was observed many times. The CDR3 bases are TGTGCCAGCAGTTTAGTGACTAGCGGCGAGCAGTACGTC. This gives the protein CASSLVTSGEQYV. This rearrangement joins TRBV28 to TRBJ2-7, with 9 nucleotides matching TRBD2. After removal of 2 bases from V and 6 bases from J, the junction contained 2 bases not matched to a gene. The CDR3 is 13 residues long. Germline V gene lookup returns CDR1 MDHEN and CDR2 SYDVKM.

This clonotype was seen more than once but under ten times. The genes are TRBV6-6 and TRBJ2-6; possibly TRBD1 or TRBD2 for D (6 bases each). The V and J ends lost 8 bases and 2 bases respectively, with 16 bases between them. CDR1 and CDR2 (germline): MNHNY, SVGAGI (reference sequence). The CDR3 is 16 residues long. CDR3 DNA: TGTGCCAGCGGGGCGAGGGGGGTGGCTGGGGCCAACGTCCTGACTTTC. Its protein is CASGARGVAGANVLTF.

This chain links TRBV5-1 with TRBJ2-3; D is uncertain. The V end lost 1 base, the J end lost 5 bases, and 11 bases lay between the germline ends. This CDR3 comprises 14 residues. Germline V lookup: CDR1 SGHRS, CDR2 YFSETQ. This chain's CDR3 is CASSLFQMGDTQYF. Written as DNA, the CDR3 is TGCGCCAGCAGCTTGTTTCAAATGGGAGATACGCAGTATTTT.

The J gene is TRBJ1-6, the V gene TRBV4-3, with D possibly being TRBD1 (5 bases). Trimming removed 1 base from V and 5 bases from J, with 9 bases in between. The CDR3 has 15 amino acids. CDR1 LGHNA and CDR2 YSLEER come from the germline V gene. For the CDR3, the DNA is TGCGCCAGCAGCCAAGGCTCCAGGGATAATTCACCCCTCCACTTT. This gives the protein CASSQGSRDNSPLHF.

This clonotype was seen at least ten times. This rearrangement joins TRBV7-2 to TRBJ2-1; tentative D call: TRBD1 (5 bases). V shed 3 bases and J shed 0 bases, with 9 bases lying between them. Germline CDR1 reads SGHTA; CDR2 reads FQGNSA. The CDR3 loop spans 15 amino acids. In nucleotides, the CDR3 is TGTGCCAGCAGCTTTGGGGCGGTCTCCTACAATGAGCAGTTCTTC. It translates to CASSFGAVSYNEQFF.

This clonotype showed up many times. CDR3 region: CASSLASSTGPQETQYF. The CDR3 nucleotides are TGTGCCAGCAGCTTGGCTAGTTCGACGGGACCTCAAGAGACCCAGTACTTC. The J gene is TRBJ2-5, the V gene TRBV5-5; D might be TRBD1 or TRBD2, each matching 5 bases. The germline CDR1 and CDR2 sequences are SGHKS and YYEKEE (reference sequence). V was pared by 0 bases and J by 2 bases, with 17 bases between. This CDR3 is 17 amino acids long.

This clonotype was seen ten or more times. V gene TRBV27 combines with J gene TRBJ2-7; D perhaps matches TRBD1 (6 bases). The CDR3 is 13 residues long. Germline loops: CDR1 MNHEY, CDR2 SMNVEV (reference sequence). V was trimmed by 6 bases and J by 5 bases, leaving 14 bases between them. The CDR3 nucleotides read TGTGCCAGCAGCGGGGATGGGGGCGACGAGCAGTACGTC. It translates to CASSGDGGDEQYV.

There are many counts of this clonotype. This chain connects TRBV6-1 to TRBJ1-2, with D maybe TRBD1 (5 bases). The CDR3 length is 14 residues. The V and J ends lost 8 bases and 2 bases respectively, with 15 bases between them. Germline CDR1 reads MNHNS; CDR2 reads SASEGT. The CDR3 DNA sequence: TGTGCCAGCTGCCTGCAGTGGGGGAACTATGGCTACACCTTC. Amino acid sequence: CASCLQWGNYGYTF.